This TCR beta chain was captured by sequencing in a study of blood T cells in healthy people across ages. As for the study in general: Through template switching, about one barcoded beta molecule was captured per two T cells, as measured in model experiments.

Study-wide results and limits: Diversity of TCR beta per million T cells declined in a roughly linear way with age. Estimates of total diversity, which came from one million sequenced T cells, were considered to be underestimates.

In each sample, at least 6 million PBMCs were isolated. A second PCR, run for about 6 to 11 cycles, used a sample-barcoded 5' primer plus a J-beta primer mix. MiXCR, applied by TCRdb to the 5' RACE reads, yields one record per CDR3 protein. The repertoire includes roughly 1,700,000 distinct CDR3 sequences, over 25% of them detected once, and over 7% sits in the top ten. Note on this clonotype: Its antigen is as yet unknown.

This receptor was obtained from a woman aged 30 to 39 in good health. The sequenced sample consisted of blood.

The CDR3 nucleotides are TGCAGTGCAAAGACAACCCTAAGCGCCTACGAGCAGTACTTC. Translated: CSAKTTLSAYEQYF. The rearrangement uses TRBV20-1 and TRBJ2-4; unclear D gene. The J call could be wrong; TRBJ2-7 is a better fit for the DNA end. The CDR3 sequence is 14 residues long. Germline V gene sequence: CDR1 DFQATT, CDR2 SNEGSKA (reference sequence).